This TCR beta chain was sequenced during a study of shared clonotypes between healthy human individuals. The wider study: Researchers assigned three CD4 naive, three CD4 memory, two CD8 naive and one CD8 memory plate to each donor.

Trimming removed 5 bases at V and 0 bases at J, with 5 bases between. Germline CDR1 reads GTSNPN; CDR2 reads SVGIG (reference sequence). The CDR3 loop spans 12 amino acids. Method: immunoSEQ multiplex PCR; TCRdb's copy keeps in-frame clones and lacks some. The data show 2 million to 3 million clones, over 85% seen once. The study, taken as a whole, reports: Donors were few, which limited the genetic and exposure-history diversity represented. Shared clonotypes across all four donors exceeded non-shared ones in generation probability.

This clone has a single count. Antigen unknown. V usage is TRBV30 and J usage is TRBJ2-1; unclear D gene. The source of this sequence is a man aged 18 to 29 in good health. Some clones in this sample may be carry-over from other donors' samples. Sample: naive CD4+ T cells from PBMCs. Subset reported: CD45RA+ positively selected. CDR3 DNA: TGTGCCTGGGGCTACTCCTACAATGAGCAGTTCTTC. This translates into CAWGYSYNEQFF.